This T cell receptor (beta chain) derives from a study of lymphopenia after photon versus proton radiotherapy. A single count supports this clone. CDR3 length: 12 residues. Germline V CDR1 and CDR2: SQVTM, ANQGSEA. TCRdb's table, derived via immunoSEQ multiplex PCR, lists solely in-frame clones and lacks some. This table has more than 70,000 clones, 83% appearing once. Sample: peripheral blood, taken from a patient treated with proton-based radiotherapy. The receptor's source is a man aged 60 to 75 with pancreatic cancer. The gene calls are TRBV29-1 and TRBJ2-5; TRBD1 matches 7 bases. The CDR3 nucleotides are TGCAGTTTAAGACAGGGACAAGAGACCCAGTACTTC. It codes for CSLRQGQETQYF.